The rows below give T cell receptor beta chains drawn from one sample of a study of blood T cell repertoires in COVID-19. Profiling relied on immunoSEQ multiplex PCR, and the TCRdb table lists in-frame clones only, not all of them. The sample holds about 120,000 clones, 85% seen once. The source material was peripheral blood. These receptors were taken from a human donor in a cohort sampled during active COVID-19. CDR3s include the opening cysteine and the closing phenylalanine or tryptophan. D genes are given only for firm matches. Only some rows state a clone size, as once, few, many or a class for expanded clones.

V gene	CDR3 length	clone size	J gene	D gene	CDR3 DNA	CDR3 protein
TRBV18	16	.	TRBJ2-7	TRBD2	TGTGCCAGCTCACCATTGGTAGCGGGGGGTGCCTACGAGCAGTACTTC	CASSPLVAGGAYEQYF
TRBV6-5	14	.	TRBJ2-2	TRBD2	TGTGCCAGCAGTCCAGCCGGGGGGACCGGGGAGCTGTTTTTT	CASSPAGGTGELFF
TRBV6-2/TRBV6-3	15	.	TRBJ1-2	.	TGTGCCAGCAGCCAACCCCGGGACATTCCCTATGGCTACACCTTC	CASSQPRDIPYGYTF
TRBV10-2	16	.	TRBJ1-3	.	TGCGCCAGCAGTGGGGGAAGGGGGAGCTCTGGAAACACCATATATTTT	CASSGGRGSSGNTIYF
TRBV28	15	.	TRBJ2-1	TRBD2	TGTGCCAGCAGTCTAGAGCGGGGGGCCTACAATGAGCAGTTCTTC	CASSLERGAYNEQFF
TRBV6-5	14	.	TRBJ2-1	.	TGTGCCAGCAGTTACTCGCAAGCATACAATGAGCAGTTCTTC	CASSYSQAYNEQFF
TRBV11-2	16	.	TRBJ2-2	TRBD2	TGTGCCAGCAGCTTAGCGACTAGCGGGGTTACCGGGGAGCTGTTTTTT	CASSLATSGVTGELFF
TRBV18	15	.	TRBJ2-1	.	TGTGCCAGCTCACCAGGGGCAGGGGTCAGCGATGAGCAGTTCTTC	CASSPGAGVSDEQFF
TRBV29-1	14	.	TRBJ1-6	.	TGCAGCGTTAAGGAGACCTACTATAATTCACCCCTCCACTTT	CSVKETYYNSPLHF
TRBV12-3/TRBV12-4	11	once	TRBJ2-1	.	TGTGCCAGCAGTCGGGGACTCGAGCAGTTCTTC	CASSRGLEQFF
TRBV5-1	16	.	TRBJ2-5	TRBD1	TGCGCCAGCAGCCCAGGGACAGGGCTTCTTCAAGAGACCCAGTACTTC	CASSPGTGLLQETQYF
TRBV11-3	16	.	TRBJ2-1	TRBD2	TGTGCCAGCAGCTCAGGACTAGCGGGGGGGCCCGGTGAGCAGTTCTTC	CASSSGLAGGPGEQFF
TRBV14	19	.	TRBJ2-1	.	TGTGCCAGCAGCCAAGGCGGGACGCAGGATTGGAGCTCCTACAATGAGCAGTTCTTC	CASSQGGTQDWSSYNEQFF
TRBV5-1	16	.	TRBJ2-6	.	TGCGCCAGCAGCTTAAATTTTGGCGGTGGGGCCAACGTCCTGACTTTC	CASSLNFGGGANVLTF
TRBV29-1	12	.	TRBJ2-7	TRBD2	TGCAGCGTGACTAGCGGGGTGGGGGAGCAGTACTTC	CSVTSGVGEQYF
TRBV7-2	14	.	TRBJ2-7	TRBD2	TGTGCCAGCAGCCCAGGGACTAGCGAAGGCGAGCAGTACTTC	CASSPGTSEGEQYF
TRBV27	13	.	TRBJ1-2	.	TGTGCCAGCAAATCCACTAGAACAGATGGCTACACCTTC	CASKSTRTDGYTF
TRBV5-1	13	once	TRBJ2-7	TRBD2	TGCGCCAGCAGCTTGGATGTGAGAGCGGGGCGGTACTTC	CASSLDVRAGRYF
TRBV28	14	.	TRBJ2-3	TRBD1	TGTGCCAGCAGCCGGACAGGGGGCACAGATACGCAGTATTTT	CASSRTGGTDTQYF
TRBV30	16	.	TRBJ1-6	.	TGTGCCTGGAGCCCCTTGGGGGCAGGTCGCGGTTCACCCCTCCACTTT	CAWSPLGAGRGSPLHF
TRBV15	15	.	TRBJ1-5	TRBD1	TGTGCCACCAGCAGTTACAGGGGCGGGGATCAGCCCCAGCATTTT	CATSSYRGGDQPQHF
TRBV28	14	once	TRBJ2-7	TRBD1	TGTGCCAGCAGCAACCCGGGGACAGCCTACGAGCAGTACTTC	CASSNPGTAYEQYF
TRBV11-2	13	.	TRBJ2-1	.	TGTGCCAGCAGCTTAGGTCCGCGCAGGGGCACGTTCTTC	CASSLGPRRGTFF
TRBV27	13	.	TRBJ2-1	.	TGTGCCAGCAGTTTGGGGCGGCACAATGAGCAGTTCTTC	CASSLGRHNEQFF
TRBV9	17	.	TRBJ1-3	.	TGTGCCAGCAGCGTAGAGCTTCAGGGGATCTCTGGAAACACCATATATTTT	CASSVELQGISGNTIYF
TRBV28	11	.	TRBJ1-2	.	TGTGCCAGCAGTATCGGCTATGGCTACACCTTC	CASSIGYGYTF
TRBV7-2	16	.	TRBJ1-5	TRBD1	TGTGCCAGCAGCTTAGGTTTGGCAGGGGGGAATCAGCCCCAGCATTTT	CASSLGLAGGNQPQHF
TRBV3-1/TRBV3-2	15	.	TRBJ1-4	TRBD1	TGTGCCAGCAGGGACAGGGGCTATTTTAATGAAAAACTGTTTTTT	CASRDRGYFNEKLFF
TRBV29-1	13	.	TRBJ1-5	.	TGCAGCGTGCTACAGGATAGCAATCAGCCCCAGCATTTT	CSVLQDSNQPQHF
TRBV18	15	few	TRBJ1-6	.	TGTGCCAGCTCACCGGAGGAAACCTATAATTCACCCCTCCACTTT	CASSPEETYNSPLHF
TRBV4-1	15	.	TRBJ2-3	.	TGCGCCAGCAGCCAACAGGGGCCAGGGGCAGATACGCAGTATTTT	CASSQQGPGADTQYF
TRBV19	12	.	TRBJ1-5	.	TGTGCCAGTAGTCTCGGCAATCAGCCCCAGCATTTT	CASSLGNQPQHF
TRBV7-2	18	.	TRBJ1-3	.	TGTGCCAGCAGCTTAGCGCTCACCCGGGGACTCTCTGGAAACACCATATATTTT	CASSLALTRGLSGNTIYF
TRBV2	13	.	TRBJ2-1	.	TGTGCCAGCATCCCGTGGCGGCGCAATGAGCAGTTCTTC	CASIPWRRNEQFF
TRBV20-1	14	.	TRBJ1-6	TRBD1	TGCAGTGCTAGTAGGGGACAGACGAATTCACCCCTCCACTTT	CSASRGQTNSPLHF
TRBV9	15	.	TRBJ1-1	TRBD1	TGTGCCAGCAGCCCCCGACAGGGCATGAACACTGAAGCTTTCTTT	CASSPRQGMNTEAFF
TRBV5-5	14	.	TRBJ2-3	TRBD1	TGTGCCAGCAGCTCGGACAGGGTTCCAGATACGCAGTATTTT	CASSSDRVPDTQYF
TRBV12-5	15	many	TRBJ1-1	TRBD1	TGTGCTAGTGGTTTGACAGGGGGCTCGGGTGATAAAGCTTTCTTT	CASGLTGGSGDKAFF
TRBV9	14	once	TRBJ2-3	TRBD1	TGTGCCAGCAGCGTAGCGGCCAGGGGGGATACGCAGTATTTT	CASSVAARGDTQYF
TRBV9	15	.	TRBJ1-1	TRBD1	TGTGCCAGCAGCCTTACAGGGGGCGGGGACACTGAAGCTTTCTTT	CASSLTGGGDTEAFF
TRBV5-1	14	.	TRBJ1-1	.	TGCGCCAGCAGGTGGGGGCACTTGAACACTGAAGCTTTCTTT	CASRWGHLNTEAFF
TRBV5-4	12	few	TRBJ1-1	.	TGTGCCAGCAGCTTCCAGAACACTGAAGCTTTCTTT	CASSFQNTEAFF
TRBV14	14	.	TRBJ2-1	TRBD2	TGTGCCAGCAGGTCAGCGGGGGGCTACAATGAGCAGTTCTTC	CASRSAGGYNEQFF
TRBV27	13	.	TRBJ2-5	.	TGTGCCAGCAGTCGCGGGTCTCGGGAGACCCAGTACTTC	CASSRGSRETQYF
TRBV6-5	15	once	TRBJ1-1	.	TGTGCCAGCACGACTGCGGTTTCCATGAACACTGAAGCTTTCTTT	CASTTAVSMNTEAFF
TRBV19	13	.	TRBJ2-5	TRBD2	TGTGCCAGTAGTCTCGGGGGGCAAGAGACCCAGTACTTC	CASSLGGQETQYF
TRBV18	16	.	TRBJ1-1	.	TGTGCCAGCTCCTCCGAGCGGCCAGGTTCAGGAACTGAAGCTTTCTTT	CASSSERPGSGTEAFF